The 28 T cell receptor beta chains below come from one sample, sequenced in a study of blood T cell repertoires in COVID-19. Assay: immunoSEQ multiplex PCR; the TCRdb copy retains only in-frame clones and omits some. The repertoire holds roughly 210,000 clones, about 87% seen once, with around 1.6% in the top ten. Input material: peripheral blood. These receptors came from a man between 65 and 85 years old with acute or convalescent COVID-19.

The chain joins TRBV27 to TRBJ1-6; D is possibly TRBD1 (5 bases). The V end lost 1 base, the J end lost 9 bases, and 10 bases lay between the germline ends. There are 14 residues in the CDR3. In germline, CDR1 is MNHEY, CDR2 SMNVEV (reference sequence). The CDR3 spells CASSLYRTSSPLHF. The CDR3 DNA sequence: TGTGCCAGCAGTTTATACAGGACTAGTTCACCCCTCCACTTT.

The V and J genes are TRBV20-1 and TRBJ2-5, with 7 positions matching TRBD2. The CDR3 covers 16 residues. Germline V CDR1 and CDR2: DFQATT, SNEGSKA (reference sequence). Trimming took 3 bases from V and 6 from J; bases not matched to a gene: 16. CDR3 residues: CSASEDLADVQQTQYF. The CDR3 DNA reads as TGCAGTGCTAGTGAAGATCTAGCGGACGTTCAACAGACCCAGTACTTC.

V is TRBV5-1 and J is TRBJ1-1; 7 nucleotides match TRBD1. This CDR3 has 13 amino acids. The germline gives CDR1 SGHRS, CDR2 YFSETQ. The V and J ends lost 6 bases and 1 base, in that order; junction bases with no gene match: 3. The CDR3, as DNA: TGCGCCAGCACCGGACAGGAGAACACTGAAGCTTTCTTT. Translated: CASTGQENTEAFF. Together with reference TRBV5-1 and TRBJ1-1, the CDR3 gives the full variable domain: KAGVTQTPRYLIKTRGQQVTLSCSPISGHRSVSWYQQTPGQGLQFLFEYFSETQRNKGNFPGRFSGRQFSNSRSEMNVSTLELGDSALYLCASTGQENTEAFFGQGTRLTVV.

The chain is built from TRBV19 and TRBJ1-1, with D hard to call. CDR1 LNHDA and CDR2 SQIVND come from the germline V gene (reference sequence). This CDR3 region has 15 residues. V lost 1 base and J 0 bases, leaving 9 bases between the germline ends. CDR3 sequence (DNA): TGTGCCAGTAGTATAGGAGGCGGTATGAACACTGAAGCTTTCTTT. Translated: CASSIGGGMNTEAFF.

The V gene is TRBV20-1, the J gene TRBJ2-1; possibly TRBD2 for D (6 bases). This CDR3 has 11 residues. V was trimmed by 6 bases and J by 7 bases, leaving 10 bases between them. The germline gives CDR1 DFQATT, CDR2 SNEGSKA (reference sequence). The chain's CDR3 is CSAGGPNEQFF. The CDR3 DNA sequence: TGCAGTGCCGGAGGGCCGAATGAGCAGTTCTTC.

Turning to this clone: Other DNA sequences of this sample code for an identical CDR3. The chain is built from TRBV5-1 and TRBJ1-2; D is ambiguous. This CDR3 is built from 12 residues. CDR1 and CDR2 from the germline V gene are SGHRS and YFSETQ. The ends were cut back, 0 bases at V and 4 bases at J, with 4 bases in the middle. CDR3 nucleotide sequence: TGCGCCAGCAGCTTGGACAGCTATGGCTACACCTTC. Its protein product is CASSLDSYGYTF.

The chain combines TRBV3-1 (or the pseudogene TRBV3-2) with TRBJ2-7; 9 nucleotides match TRBD1. Germline trimming cut 1 base from V and 9 bases from J; bases unmatched to any gene: 10. In germline, CDR1 is LGHDT, CDR2 YNNKEL (reference sequence). CDR3 size: 15 residues. The CDR3: CASSQVGTGMLAQYF. The CDR3 DNA reads TGTGCCAGCAGCCAAGTAGGGACAGGGATGCTCGCGCAGTACTTC.

The chain carries TRBV9 and TRBJ1-4; possible D gene TRBD1, 5 bases. The CDR3 sequence is 16 residues long. Germline lookup yields CDR1 SGDLS and CDR2 YYNGEE. V gave up 0 bases and J gave up 7 bases, with 16 bases separating them. The CDR3 region is CASSVAGLRGGEKLFF. CDR3 nucleotides: TGTGCCAGCAGCGTAGCAGGGTTGCGTGGCGGTGAAAAACTGTTTTTT.

The gene calls are TRBV28 and TRBJ1-1, with a weak D call TRBD1 (5 bases). Germline CDR1 reads MDHEN; CDR2 reads SYDVKM. The V gene lost 5 bases and the J gene lost 4 bases, with 14 bases spanning the gap. The CDR3 runs 14 residues. The CDR3 loop reads CASSLGLLATEAFF. The DNA of the CDR3 is TGTGCCAGCAGTCTGGGGCTGTTGGCCACTGAAGCTTTCTTT. Full variable domain (rest looked up from reference TRBV28 and TRBJ1-1): DVKVTQSSRYLVKRTGEKVFLECVQDMDHENMFWYRQDPGLGLRLIYFSYDVKMKEKGDIPEGYSVSREKKERFSLILESASTNQTSMYLCASSLGLLATEAFFGQGTRLTVV.

This chain uses TRBV4-1 with TRBJ2-5; 15 positions match TRBD2. Germline values: CDR1 MGHRA, CDR2 YSYEKL. Losses at the gene ends were 0 bases for V and 5 bases for J; bases not matched to a gene: 7. The CDR3 has 18 residues. The CDR3 DNA is TGCGCCAGCAGCCAAGATTCGGGGACTAGCGGGAGGCTGGAGACCCAGTACTTC. Translated, it gives CASSQDSGTSGRLETQYF.

CDR3 amino acids: CASSPILPSGSTGREQYF. The DNA for the CDR3 is TGTGCCAGCTCTCCCATCCTCCCTAGCGGAAGCACCGGACGCGAGCAGTACTTC. V usage is TRBV18 and J usage is TRBJ2-7; 7 bases map to TRBD2. Trimming removed 6 bases from V and 6 bases from J; junction bases left unmatched: 23. The CDR3 spans 18 residues. Germline CDR1 KGHSH, CDR2 LQKENI.

The chain employs TRBV21-1 and TRBJ2-7; TRBD2, the table's D call, lacks a check against the DNA. TRBV21-1 is marked as a pseudogene. This CDR3 contains 18 residues. CDR3 nucleotides: TGTGCCAGCAGCAAGAGAGAGGGATTCAACTACCTGGGGTACGAGCAGTACTTC. Its protein is CASSKREGFNYLGYEQYF.

The V call is TRBV3-1 (or the pseudogene TRBV3-2), the J call TRBJ1-3; 8 nucleotides line up with TRBD1. Germline-derived CDR1 and CDR2 are LGHDT and YNNKEL (reference sequence). Trimming cost V 4 bases and J 1 base; bases outside gene matches: 9. The CDR3 is made up of 17 amino acids. CDR3 protein: CASSPRGQGGSGNTIYF. CDR3 DNA sequence: TGTGCCAGCAGCCCTCGCGGACAGGGTGGGTCTGGAAACACCATATATTTT.

The chain employs TRBV28 and TRBJ2-1; D may be TRBD1 (6 bases). Trimming took off 6 bases at V and 0 bases at J, with 15 bases between the two ends. This CDR3 is built from 16 residues. In germline, CDR1 is MDHEN, CDR2 SYDVKM. The CDR3 here is CASSPRGGSSYNEQFF. The CDR3 DNA reads as TGTGCCAGCAGCCCACGAGGGGGAAGCTCCTACAATGAGCAGTTCTTC.

V and J are TRBV15 and TRBJ2-2, with TRBD1 matching over 7 bases. The length of the CDR3 is 15 residues. From germline, CDR1 is LNHNV and CDR2 YYDKDF (reference sequence). Trimming cost V 0 bases and J 5 bases; bases outside gene matches: 3. The chain's CDR3 is CATSRDRDSTGELFF. CDR3 bases: TGTGCCACCAGCAGAGATAGGGACAGTACCGGGGAGCTGTTTTTT.

The chain joins TRBV7-9 to TRBJ2-5, with D maybe TRBD1 (6 bases). The CDR3 covers 14 residues. Germline-derived CDR1 and CDR2 are SEHNR and FQNEAQ (reference sequence). V dropped 5 bases and J dropped 1 base, with 11 bases sitting between them. CDR3 DNA sequence: TGTGCCAGCAGCCCGACAGGACCCCAAGAGACCCAGTACTTC. It yields the protein CASSPTGPQETQYF. Variable domain in full (rest from reference TRBV7-9 and TRBJ2-5): DTGVSQNPRHKITKRGQNVTFRCDPISEHNRLYWYRQTLGQGPEFLTYFQNEAQLEKSRLLSDRFSAERPKGSFSTLEIQRTEQGDSAMYLCASSPTGPQETQYFGPGTRLLVL.

The chain couples TRBV10-1 to TRBJ2-7, with 11 bases that match TRBD1. CDR1 WNHNN and CDR2 SYGVQD come from the germline V gene (reference sequence). The CDR3 runs to 17 residues. Trimming cost V 0 bases and J 0 bases; bases outside gene matches: 4. CDR3 in amino acids: CASSESGTGGDSYEQYF. CDR3 coding DNA: TGCGCCAGCAGTGAGTCAGGGACAGGGGGGGACTCCTACGAGCAGTACTTC.

The V gene is TRBV29-1, the J gene TRBJ2-3; 8 bases map to TRBD2. CDR1 and CDR2 from the germline V gene are SQVTM and ANQGSEA. The CDR3 contains 15 residues. The trim removed 8 bases at V and 6 bases at J, leaving 16 bases unmatched. For the CDR3, the DNA is TGCAGCACCGACCTAGCGGGTCGTGAGTGGGATACGCAGTATTTT. It translates to CSTDLAGREWDTQYF.

The chain has TRBV4-1 and TRBJ2-7; D might be TRBD2 (6 bases). This CDR3 comprises 15 residues. CDR1 and CDR2 from the germline V gene are MGHRA and YSYEKL. Trimming left V 6 bases short and J 0 bases short, with 15 bases between. The CDR3 is CASSKLAVSSYEQYF. CDR3 DNA: TGCGCCAGCAGTAAGTTAGCGGTGAGCTCCTACGAGCAGTACTTC.

On this clone: Other DNA sequences in this specimen translate into the identical CDR3. The chain employs TRBV5-1 and TRBJ1-5; 7 nucleotides line up with TRBD1. The V segment lost 3 bases and the J segment 2 bases; nucleotides outside the gene matches: 2. The CDR3 has 14 residues. Germline CDR1 SGHRS, CDR2 YFSETQ. CDR3 region: CASSSTGGNQPQHF. The DNA for the CDR3 is TGCGCCAGCAGCTCTACAGGGGGCAATCAGCCCCAGCATTTT.

V and J are TRBV5-1 and TRBJ1-1; unclear D gene. The CDR3 is 13 amino acids. V lost 4 bases to trimming and J lost 1 base, with 8 bases between them. The germline gives CDR1 SGHRS, CDR2 YFSETQ. The CDR3 is CASSAGENTEAFF. The CDR3 DNA reads as TGCGCCAGCAGCGCGGGAGAGAACACTGAAGCTTTCTTT.

This rearrangement joins TRBV9 to TRBJ2-1; 7 nucleotides match TRBD2. The CDR3 covers 15 residues. CDR1 is SGDLS and CDR2 is YYNGEE in the germline V gene. With 1 base clipped from V and 6 bases from J, the junction kept 7 bases outside the gene matches. DNA for the CDR3: TGTGCCAGCAGCGTACTAGCGGCCACCTCCAATGAGCAGTTCTTC. As protein: CASSVLAATSNEQFF.

Concerning this clone itself: A read error may produce the germline difference seen at one junction end. This chain joins TRBV11-2 and TRBJ2-1, with 11 bases matching TRBD2. Per germline, CDR1 SGHAT and CDR2 FQNNGV. The CDR3 is 17 amino acids. CDR3 DNA sequence: TGTGCCAGCAGTTTAGGGACTAGCGGTTTCTCCTACAATGAGCAGTTCTTC. This gives the protein CASSLGTSGFSYNEQFF.

V usage is TRBV5-4 and J usage is TRBJ2-3; TRBD2 is a possible D gene (6 bases). This CDR3 region has 13 residues. Trimming cost V 4 bases and J 7 bases, with 13 bases left between them. The V gene's germline CDR1 is SGHNT and CDR2 YYREEE (reference sequence). The CDR3 DNA reads as TGTGCCAGCAGCACGCGGACTATTAATACGCAGTATTTT. Its translation is CASSTRTINTQYF.

This clone was recorded only once. The rearrangement uses TRBV6-5 and TRBJ1-1, with D unresolved. Germline CDR1 MNHEY, CDR2 SVGAGI. The CDR3 sequence is 15 residues long. The V gene lost 0 bases and the J gene lost 1 base, with 9 bases spanning the gap. The CDR3 sequence is CASSYSTRANTEAFF. The CDR3 DNA reads as TGTGCCAGCAGTTACTCGACGAGGGCGAACACTGAAGCTTTCTTT.

Of note for this clone: A junction boundary mismatches the germline segment, possibly from a read error. This chain connects TRBV2 to TRBJ1-1; a weak D match, TRBD1 (6 bases). This CDR3 region has 19 residues. CDR1 and CDR2 (germline): SNHLY, FYNNEI. The DNA for the CDR3 is TGTGCCAGCACTGAACTTCTTTTACAGGGTAGGGGCATGAACACTGAAGCTTTCTTT. This gives the protein CASTELLLQGRGMNTEAFF.

The CDR3 loop reads CSVRKTTSGRYEQYF. The CDR3 DNA reads TGCAGCGTCAGGAAAACGACTAGCGGGAGATACGAGCAGTACTTC. This chain uses TRBV29-1 with TRBJ2-7, with 12 positions matching TRBD2. Germline V gene data show CDR1 as SQVTM and CDR2 as ANQGSEA. This CDR3 spans 15 amino acids. Unmatched junction bases numbered 10, after V lost 6 bases and J lost 4 bases.

This chain connects TRBV4-1 to TRBJ2-7, with 7 bases identical to TRBD1. The germline CDR1 and CDR2 sequences are MGHRA and YSYEKL. J lost 2 bases, V lost 2 bases, and 6 bases had no gene match. The CDR3 has 15 amino acids. This CDR3 reads CASSQQTGATYEQYF. CDR3 nucleotides: TGCGCCAGCAGCCAACAAACAGGGGCGACCTACGAGCAGTACTTC.